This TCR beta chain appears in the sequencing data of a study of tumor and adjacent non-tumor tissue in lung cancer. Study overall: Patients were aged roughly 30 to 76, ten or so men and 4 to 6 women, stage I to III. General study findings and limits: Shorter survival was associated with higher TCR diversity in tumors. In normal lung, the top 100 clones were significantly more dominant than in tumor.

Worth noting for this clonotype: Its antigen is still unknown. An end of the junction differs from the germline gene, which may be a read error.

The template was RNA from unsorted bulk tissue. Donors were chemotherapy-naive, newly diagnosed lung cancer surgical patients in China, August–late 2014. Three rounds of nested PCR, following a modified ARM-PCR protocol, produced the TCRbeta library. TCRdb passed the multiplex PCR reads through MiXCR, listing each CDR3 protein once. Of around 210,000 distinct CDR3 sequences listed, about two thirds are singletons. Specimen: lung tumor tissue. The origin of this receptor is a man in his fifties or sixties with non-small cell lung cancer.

CDR3 bases: TGCTCCAGCAGCTACAGACCCCAAGAGACCCAGTACTTC. Amino acids: CSSSYRPQETQYF. This chain joins TRBV5-1 and TRBJ2-5; D unclear. In germline, CDR1 is SGHRS, CDR2 YFSETQ. The CDR3 is made up of 13 amino acids. Full variable domain (missing parts from reference TRBV5-1 and TRBJ2-5): KAGVTQTPRYLIKTRGQQVTLSCSPISGHRSVSWYQQTPGQGLQFLFEYFSETQRNKGNFPGRFSGRQFSNSRSEMNVSTLELGDSALYLCSSSYRPQETQYFGPGTRLLVL.